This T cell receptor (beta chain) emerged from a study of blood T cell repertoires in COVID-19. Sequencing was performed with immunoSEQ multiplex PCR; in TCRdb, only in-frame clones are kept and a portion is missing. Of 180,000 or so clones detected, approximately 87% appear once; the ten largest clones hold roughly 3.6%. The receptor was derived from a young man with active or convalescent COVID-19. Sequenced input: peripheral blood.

Here the CDR3 reads CATSEDRGDEQFF. The CDR3 nucleotides are TGTGCCACCAGTGAGGACAGGGGGGATGAGCAGTTCTTC. The J gene is TRBJ2-1, the V gene TRBV24-1; TRBD1 aligns across 10 bases. The junction had 1 base not matched to a gene; V was cut back by 4 bases and J by 8 bases. This CDR3 has 13 residues. Germline-derived CDR1 and CDR2 are KGHDR and SFDVKD.